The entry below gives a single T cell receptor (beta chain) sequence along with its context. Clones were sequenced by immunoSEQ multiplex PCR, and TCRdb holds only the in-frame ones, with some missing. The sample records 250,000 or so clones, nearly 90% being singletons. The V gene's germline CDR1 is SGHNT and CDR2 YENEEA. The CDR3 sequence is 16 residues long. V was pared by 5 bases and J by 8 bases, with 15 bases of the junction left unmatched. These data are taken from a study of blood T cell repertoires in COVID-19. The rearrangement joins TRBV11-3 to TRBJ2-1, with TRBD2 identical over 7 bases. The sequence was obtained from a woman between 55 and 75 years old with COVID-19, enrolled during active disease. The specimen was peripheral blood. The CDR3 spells CASSPTASGTNYEQFF. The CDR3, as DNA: TGTGCCAGCAGCCCCACGGCTAGCGGAACTAACTATGAGCAGTTCTTC.